One sample yielded the 17 T cell receptor beta chains listed below, sequenced in a study of Ad26.COV2.S vaccination and SARS-CoV-2 variants. TCRdb keeps only in-frame clones here, not all; method: immunoSEQ multiplex PCR. The sample lists some 410,000 clones; about 92% were seen once. The treatment: some 20 received Ad26.COV2.S at low or high dose, single or two shots; about five received placebo; per-sample allocation not given. Vaccine and placebo recipients were sampled on day 63 after the first injection. The sequences come from peripheral blood, collected in a trial of Ad26.COV2.S vaccine versus placebo. Source of these receptors: a person between 18 and 65 years old who received the Ad26.COV2.S COVID-19 vaccine or a placebo.

The V and J genes are TRBV27 and TRBJ1-1; possibly TRBD1 for D (5 bases). Germline lookup yields CDR1 MNHEY and CDR2 SMNVEV (reference sequence). This CDR3 comprises 14 residues. Trimming cost V 2 bases and J 7 bases, with 14 bases left between them. The CDR3 loop is CASSLVRAADEAFF. CDR3 nucleotide sequence: TGTGCCAGCAGTTTAGTCAGGGCAGCAGATGAAGCTTTCTTT.

The CDR3 region has the DNA TGCGCCAGCAGCCCGACGGACCAGCCCCCCCCAGATACGCAGTATTTT. Translated: CASSPTDQPPPDTQYF. The V gene is TRBV4-1, the J gene TRBJ2-3; D gene ambiguous. Germline CDR1 MGHRA, CDR2 YSYEKL. Trimming removed 4 bases at V and 4 bases at J, with 18 bases between. The CDR3 length is 16 residues.

The rearrangement links TRBV2 to TRBJ2-1, with TRBD1 matching 10 bases. After removal of 4 bases from V and 5 bases from J, the junction contained 5 bases not matched to a gene. Looked up from germline, CDR1 is SNHLY and CDR2 is FYNNEI. This CDR3 is 15 amino acids long. This CDR3 reads CASSGGTGVHNEQFF. The DNA of the CDR3 is TGTGCCAGCAGTGGGGGGACAGGGGTGCACAATGAGCAGTTCTTC.

The chain uses TRBV28 and TRBJ2-2; perhaps TRBD2 as D (7 bases). V was trimmed by 7 bases and J by 4 bases, leaving 19 bases between them. The CDR3 has 16 residues. The V gene's germline CDR1 is MDHEN and CDR2 SYDVKM. The CDR3 DNA reads TGTGCCAGCACTCTAGGGTTAGGGGGGGCCACCGGGGAGCTGTTTTTT. This codes for CASTLGLGGATGELFF. The entire variable domain, with the rest obtained from reference TRBV28 and TRBJ2-2, is as follows: DVKVTQSSRYLVKRTGEKVFLECVQDMDHENMFWYRQDPGLGLRLIYFSYDVKMKEKGDIPEGYSVSREKKERFSLILESASTNQTSMYLCASTLGLGGATGELFFGEGSRLTVL.

The rearrangement links TRBV4-3 to TRBJ1-2; D may be TRBD1 (6 bases). Trimming cost V 1 base and J 8 bases, with 11 bases left between them. CDR1 LGHNA and CDR2 YSLEER come from the germline V gene. CDR3 length: 13 amino acids. The CDR3 sequence is CASSQAGEYGYTF. DNA for the CDR3: TGCGCCAGCAGCCAAGCAGGGGAATACGGCTACACCTTC.

The gene calls are TRBV27 and TRBJ1-5; D possibly corresponds to TRBD1 (5 bases). V was clipped by 6 bases and J by 0 bases, with 15 bases between them. The CDR3 loop spans 16 amino acids. The germline V gene has CDR1 MNHEY and CDR2 SMNVEV (reference sequence). Written as DNA, the CDR3 is TGTGCCAGCAGCGTTCTGGGGCAGGATAGCAATCAGCCCCAGCATTTT. As protein: CASSVLGQDSNQPQHF.

This clone has a handful of counts. The V gene is TRBV2, the J gene TRBJ1-6; 10 nucleotides agree with TRBD1. The CDR3 is made up of 16 amino acids. Germline V CDR1 and CDR2: SNHLY, FYNNEI. The trim removed 7 bases at V and 10 bases at J, leaving 13 bases unmatched. The CDR3 here is CASIAGQGVESSPLHF. In DNA form, the CDR3 reads TGTGCCAGCATTGCCGGACAGGGGGTAGAAAGCTCACCCCTCCACTTT.

This clone came up once. The chain recombines TRBV6-5 with TRBJ1-5, with D uncertain. Germline V CDR1 and CDR2: MNHEY, SVGAGI. The CDR3 has 15 amino acids. Trimming cost V 7 bases and J 8 bases, with 21 bases left between them. Written as DNA, the CDR3 is TGTGCCAGCATGATGGCGGGATACCATTCGGAGCCCCAGCATTTT. This codes for CASMMAGYHSEPQHF.

The rearrangement links TRBV6-5 to TRBJ2-7; TRBD1 matches at 10 bases. CDR3 length: 13 residues. V trimming: 5 bases; J trimming: 5 bases; junction bases outside the gene matches: 3. Germline V CDR1 and CDR2: MNHEY, SVGAGI. CDR3 region: CASSIDRGHEQYF. The CDR3 bases are TGTGCCAGCAGTATAGACAGGGGGCACGAGCAGTACTTC.

The rearrangement links TRBV9 to TRBJ1-1; possibly TRBD1 for D (5 bases). Germline V gene data show CDR1 as SGDLS and CDR2 as YYNGEE. There are 11 residues in the CDR3. V shed 3 bases and J shed 11 bases, with 11 bases lying between them. The CDR3 sequence: CASSAGGLAFF. The CDR3 DNA reads as TGTGCCAGCAGCGCGGGGGGGTTGGCTTTCTTT.

The CDR3 loop reads CATSDLWRHGVEQYF. CDR3 DNA: TGTGCCACCAGTGATTTGTGGCGCCACGGCGTCGAGCAGTACTTC. The chain combines TRBV24-1 with TRBJ2-7; D remains unclear. The V gene lost 0 bases and the J gene lost 6 bases, with 14 bases spanning the gap. Germline assignment: CDR1 KGHDR and CDR2 SFDVKD. The CDR3 is made up of 15 amino acids.

The genes are TRBV2 and TRBJ2-7; 7 bases align to TRBD1. In germline, CDR1 is SNHLY, CDR2 FYNNEI. The CDR3 has 14 residues. V lost 8 bases, J lost 5 bases, and 12 bases stayed unmatched. CDR3 in amino acids: CASGYRGLYNEQYF. The CDR3 nucleotides are TGTGCCAGCGGCTACAGGGGATTGTATAACGAGCAGTACTTC.

The V and J genes are TRBV14 and TRBJ1-2, with 8 bases identical to TRBD1. The CDR3 contains 14 residues. Per germline, CDR1 SGHDN and CDR2 FVKESK. Trimming at V came to 4 bases and at J to 6 bases, leaving 7 bases not matched to a gene. This CDR3 is CASSPDQGAHGYTF. DNA for the CDR3: TGTGCCAGCAGCCCTGATCAGGGGGCTCATGGCTACACCTTC.

The J gene is TRBJ1-5, the V gene TRBV5-6; TRBD1 might be the D (6 bases). Germline-derived CDR1 and CDR2 are SGHDT and YYEEEE. There are 16 residues in the CDR3. V lost 2 bases to trimming and J lost 3 bases, with 15 bases between them. The CDR3 region has the DNA TGTGCCAGCAGCTTACTAAGAACAGGGTTCAATCAGCCCCAGCATTTT. Translated: CASSLLRTGFNQPQHF.

This chain uses TRBV19 with TRBJ1-1; no definite D call. V gave up 1 base and J gave up 1 base, with 10 bases separating them. The CDR3 length is 15 residues. Germline V CDR1 and CDR2: LNHDA, SQIVND (reference sequence). This chain's CDR3 is CASSIGALQNTEAFF. The CDR3 nucleotides are TGTGCCAGTAGTATAGGGGCCCTCCAGAACACTGAAGCTTTCTTT.

The V and J genes are TRBV2 and TRBJ2-4; D unclear. Germline CDR1 is SNHLY and CDR2 is FYNNEI. V was trimmed by 4 bases and J by 0 bases, leaving 4 bases between them. The CDR3 has 13 amino acids. CDR3 sequence reads: CASSAPAKNIQYF. CDR3 nucleotide sequence: TGTGCCAGCAGTGCCCCAGCCAAAAACATTCAGTACTTC.

This chain uses TRBV12-3 or TRBV12-4 with TRBJ2-3; D is tentatively TRBD1 or TRBD2 (5 bases each). The CDR3 length is 13 residues. V was trimmed by 10 bases and J by 1 base, leaving 12 bases between them. CDR3 bases: TGTGCCACCGGGGCCGGAGGCACAGATACGCAGTATTTT. This translates into CATGAGGTDTQYF.